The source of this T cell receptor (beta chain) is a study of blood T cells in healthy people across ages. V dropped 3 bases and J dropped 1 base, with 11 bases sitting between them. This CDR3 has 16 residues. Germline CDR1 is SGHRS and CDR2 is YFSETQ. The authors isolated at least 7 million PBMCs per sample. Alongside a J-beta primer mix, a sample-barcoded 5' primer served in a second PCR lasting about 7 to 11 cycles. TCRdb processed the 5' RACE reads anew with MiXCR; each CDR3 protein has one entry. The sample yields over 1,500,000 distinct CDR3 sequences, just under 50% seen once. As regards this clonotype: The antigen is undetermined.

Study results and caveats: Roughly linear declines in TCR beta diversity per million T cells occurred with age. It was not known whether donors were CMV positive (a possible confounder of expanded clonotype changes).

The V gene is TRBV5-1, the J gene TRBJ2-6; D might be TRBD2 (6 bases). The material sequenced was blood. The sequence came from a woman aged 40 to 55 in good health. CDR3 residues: CASSSLRDSGANVLTF. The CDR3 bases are TGCGCCAGCAGCTCCCTGCGGGATTCTGGGGCCAACGTCCTGACTTTC.